The sequence of this T cell receptor beta chain was determined in a study of shared clonotypes between healthy human individuals. As for this clone: Its antigen is not known. The junction and the germline gene differ at one end; a read error may be behind it.

Germline CDR1 reads SNHLY; CDR2 reads FYNNEI. This CDR3 has 15 amino acids. Overall study results and limits: Across a handful of donors, naive CD4 shared roughly 5%, naive CD8 more than 3%, memory CD4 2.3%, memory CD8 around 0.42%. Sorted-subset sequencing, rarefaction showed, was incomplete despite large depth.

Here immunoSEQ multiplex PCR was the method, and the copy in TCRdb shows in-frame clones only, minus some. The table records more than 2 million clones, roughly 94% of them present only once. The sample consisted of naive CD4+ T cells sorted from blood. As for subset: CD45RA+ positively selected. This TCR was recovered from a man between 18 and 29 years old in good health. The chain employs TRBV2 and TRBJ2-2, with 8 nucleotides matching TRBD1. In DNA, the CDR3 is TGTGCCTGCAGGGAACGGGACAGGAGCCCCGGGGAGCTGTTTTTT. Encoded protein: CACRERDRSPGELFF.